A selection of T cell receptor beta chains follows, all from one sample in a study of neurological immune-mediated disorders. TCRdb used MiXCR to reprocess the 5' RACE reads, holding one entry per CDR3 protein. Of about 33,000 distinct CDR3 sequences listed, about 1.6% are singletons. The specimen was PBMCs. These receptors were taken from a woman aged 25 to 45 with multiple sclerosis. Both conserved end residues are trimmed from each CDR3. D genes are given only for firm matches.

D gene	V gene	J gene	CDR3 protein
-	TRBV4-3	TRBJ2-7	ASSQVLFYEQY
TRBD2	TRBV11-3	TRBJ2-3	ASSLGLADTDTQY
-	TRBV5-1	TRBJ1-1	ASSLRGARGTEAF
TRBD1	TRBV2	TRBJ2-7	ASSEGQTYEQY
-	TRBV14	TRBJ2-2	ASSPLSNTGELF
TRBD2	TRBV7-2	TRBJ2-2	ASSLNQRGSGGELF
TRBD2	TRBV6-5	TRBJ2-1	ASSYSASGLNEQF
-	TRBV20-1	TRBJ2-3	SARDRLGAGTDTQY
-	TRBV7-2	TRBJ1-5	ASSPNGDSNQPQH
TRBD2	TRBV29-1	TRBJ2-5	SVVLAGGGAQY
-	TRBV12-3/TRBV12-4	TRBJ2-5	ASESAGKGETQY
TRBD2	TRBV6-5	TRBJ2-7	ASRFSGGSDEQY
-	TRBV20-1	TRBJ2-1	SGRGNNEQF
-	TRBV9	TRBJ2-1	ASSARGGNEQF
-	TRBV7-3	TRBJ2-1	ASSLRLAQSNEQF
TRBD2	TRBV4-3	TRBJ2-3	ASSRGGSTDTQY
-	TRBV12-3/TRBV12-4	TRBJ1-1	ASSLRYPNTEAF
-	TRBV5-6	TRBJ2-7	ASSLIMSYEQY
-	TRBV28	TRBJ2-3	ASSLWGQTTDTQY
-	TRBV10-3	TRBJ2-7	AISESPRSAQY
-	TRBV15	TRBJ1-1	ATSRDGIRTHEAF
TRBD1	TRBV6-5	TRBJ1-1	ASSWDRGAEAF
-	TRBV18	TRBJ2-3	ASSLIQGTDTQY
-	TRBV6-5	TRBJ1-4	ASSYSMALGVGPGEKLF
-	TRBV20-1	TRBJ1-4	SASPSKGWGSEKLF
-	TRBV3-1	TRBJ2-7	ASSQRDAGQY
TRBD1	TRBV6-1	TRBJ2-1	ASRVSGGSQF
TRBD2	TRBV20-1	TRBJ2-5	SASGLAGGAGETQY
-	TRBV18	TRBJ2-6	ASSPPVSGANVLT
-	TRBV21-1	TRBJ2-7	ASSKGGDPGRTYEQY
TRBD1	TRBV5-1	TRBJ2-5	ASSPRGRGEETQY
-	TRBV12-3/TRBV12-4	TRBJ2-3	ASSLSPGTPHTQY
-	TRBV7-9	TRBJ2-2	ASSPRGLAWASNTGELF
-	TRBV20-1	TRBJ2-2	SAIRTPSGELF
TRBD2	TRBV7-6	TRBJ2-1	ASSLGQILAGTRAAYNEQF
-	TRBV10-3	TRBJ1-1	AISESGSSAF
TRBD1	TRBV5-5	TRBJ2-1	ASSWDRGRHNEQF
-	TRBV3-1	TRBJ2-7	ASSQDHRAQAYEQY
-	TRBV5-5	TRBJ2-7	ASSEIPRQSYEQY
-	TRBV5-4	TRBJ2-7	ASSPRQGRRYEQY
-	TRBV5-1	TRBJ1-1	ASSVTTHGDEAF
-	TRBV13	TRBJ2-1	ASSLWRRLYNEQF
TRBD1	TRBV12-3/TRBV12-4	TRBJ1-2	ASSSTGGYT
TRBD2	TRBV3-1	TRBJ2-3	ASSQDPAGGLNTQY